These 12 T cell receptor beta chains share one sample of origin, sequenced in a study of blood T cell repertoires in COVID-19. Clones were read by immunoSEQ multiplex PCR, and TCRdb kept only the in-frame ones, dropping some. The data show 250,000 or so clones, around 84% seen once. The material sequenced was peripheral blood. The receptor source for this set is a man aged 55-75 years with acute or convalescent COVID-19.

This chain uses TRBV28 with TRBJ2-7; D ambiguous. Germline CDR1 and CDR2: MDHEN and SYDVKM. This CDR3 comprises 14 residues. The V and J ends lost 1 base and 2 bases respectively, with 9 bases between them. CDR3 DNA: TGTGCCAGCAGTTTATACGGAGAAACCTACGAGCAGTACTTC. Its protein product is CASSLYGETYEQYF.

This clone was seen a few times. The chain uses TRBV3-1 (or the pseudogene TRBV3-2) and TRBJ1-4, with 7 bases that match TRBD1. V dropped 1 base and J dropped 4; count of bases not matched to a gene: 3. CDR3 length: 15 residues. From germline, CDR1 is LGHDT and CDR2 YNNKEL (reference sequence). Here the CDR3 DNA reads TGTGCCAGCAGCCAAGGGGCAGGGGGTAATGAAAAACTGTTTTTT. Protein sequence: CASSQGAGGNEKLFF.

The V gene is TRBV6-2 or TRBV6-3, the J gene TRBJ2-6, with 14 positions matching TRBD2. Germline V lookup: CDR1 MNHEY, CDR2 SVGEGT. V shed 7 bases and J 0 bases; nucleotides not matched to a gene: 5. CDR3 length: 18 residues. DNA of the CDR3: TGTGCCAGCACCCCGACTAGCGGGAGGGCCTCTGGGGCCAACGTCCTGACTTTC. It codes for CASTPTSGRASGANVLTF.

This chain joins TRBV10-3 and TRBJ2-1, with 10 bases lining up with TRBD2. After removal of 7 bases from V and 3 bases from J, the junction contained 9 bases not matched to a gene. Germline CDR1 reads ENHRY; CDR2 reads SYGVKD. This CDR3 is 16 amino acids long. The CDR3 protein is CAITSGLAAIYNEQFF. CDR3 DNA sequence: TGTGCCATCACCTCAGGACTAGCGGCCATCTACAATGAGCAGTTCTTC.

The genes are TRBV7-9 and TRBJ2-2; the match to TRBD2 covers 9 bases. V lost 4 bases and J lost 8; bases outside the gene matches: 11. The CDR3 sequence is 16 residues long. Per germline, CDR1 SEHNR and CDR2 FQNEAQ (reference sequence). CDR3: CASSSGAGGPFGELFF. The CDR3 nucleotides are TGTGCCAGCAGCTCAGGAGCGGGGGGACCTTTTGGGGAGCTGTTTTTT.

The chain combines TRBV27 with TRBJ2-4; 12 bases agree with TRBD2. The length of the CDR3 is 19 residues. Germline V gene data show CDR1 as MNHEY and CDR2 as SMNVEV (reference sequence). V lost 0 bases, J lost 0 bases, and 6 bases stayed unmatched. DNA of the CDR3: TGTGCCAGCAGTTTATCCCTAGCGGGAGGGCCTCTAGCCAAAAACATTCAGTACTTC. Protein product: CASSLSLAGGPLAKNIQYF.

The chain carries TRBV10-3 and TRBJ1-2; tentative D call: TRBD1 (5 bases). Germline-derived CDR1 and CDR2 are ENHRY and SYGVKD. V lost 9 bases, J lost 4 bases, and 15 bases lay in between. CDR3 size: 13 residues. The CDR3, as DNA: TGTGCCATTAGTACCGGGACTACCTATGGCTACACCTTC. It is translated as CAISTGTTYGYTF.

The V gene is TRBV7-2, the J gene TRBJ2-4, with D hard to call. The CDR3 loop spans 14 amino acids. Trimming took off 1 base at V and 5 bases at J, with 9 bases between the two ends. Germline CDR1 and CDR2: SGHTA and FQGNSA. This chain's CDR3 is CASSLVPGQNIQYF. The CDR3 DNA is TGTGCCAGCAGCTTAGTACCAGGCCAAAACATTCAGTACTTC.

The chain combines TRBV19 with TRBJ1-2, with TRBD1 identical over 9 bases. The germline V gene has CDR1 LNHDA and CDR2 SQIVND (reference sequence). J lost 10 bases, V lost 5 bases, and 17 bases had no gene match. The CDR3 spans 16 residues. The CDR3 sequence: CASSPRITGTGSSYTF. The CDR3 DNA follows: TGTGCCAGTAGTCCCCGTATAACGGGGACAGGGTCCTCCTACACCTTC.

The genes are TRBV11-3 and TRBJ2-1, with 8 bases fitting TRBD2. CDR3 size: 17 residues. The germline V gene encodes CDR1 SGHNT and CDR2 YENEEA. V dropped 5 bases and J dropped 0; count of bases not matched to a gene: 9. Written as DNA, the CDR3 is TGTGCCAGCAGCCTAAACCGGGGGGGAGGCTCCTACAATGAGCAGTTCTTC. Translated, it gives CASSLNRGGGSYNEQFF.

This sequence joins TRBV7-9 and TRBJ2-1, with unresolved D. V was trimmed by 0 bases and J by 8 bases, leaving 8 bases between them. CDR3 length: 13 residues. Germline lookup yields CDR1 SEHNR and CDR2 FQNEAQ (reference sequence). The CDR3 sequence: CASSLALLDEQFF. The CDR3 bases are TGTGCCAGCAGCTTAGCCCTACTCGATGAGCAGTTCTTC.

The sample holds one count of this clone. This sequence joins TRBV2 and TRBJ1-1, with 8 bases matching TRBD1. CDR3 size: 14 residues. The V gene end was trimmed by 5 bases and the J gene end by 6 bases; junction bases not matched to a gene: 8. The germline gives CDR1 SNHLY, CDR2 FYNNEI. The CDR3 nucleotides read TGTGCCAGCAGTCACACAGGGGGGGTTTCTGAAGCTTTCTTT. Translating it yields CASSHTGGVSEAFF.